This entry lists 21 T cell receptor beta chains sequenced from one sample in a study of blood T cell repertoires in COVID-19. Clones were sequenced by immunoSEQ multiplex PCR, and TCRdb holds only the in-frame ones, with some missing. The repertoire has under 500,000 clones, roughly 90% of them found once; the top ten carry about 4.5%. The sample taken for sequencing was peripheral blood. Source of these receptors: a woman between 25 and 40 years old with acute or convalescent COVID-19.

This clone was detected only a few times. The chain couples TRBV5-1 to TRBJ2-2; the match to TRBD2 covers 9 bases. J was trimmed by 3 bases and V by 8 bases; bases with no gene match: 5. CDR3 length: 14 amino acids. CDR1 is SGHRS, CDR2 YFSETQ, per germline. The CDR3 loop is CARLAGVYTGELFF. The CDR3 nucleotides are TGCGCCAGATTAGCGGGGGTGTACACCGGGGAGCTGTTTTTT.

This clone was seen only a few times. The chain is built from TRBV5-6 and TRBJ2-1, with 8 bases that match TRBD2. The V segment lost 0 bases and the J segment 11 bases; nucleotides outside the gene matches: 4. The CDR3 extends over 13 amino acids. Germline-derived CDR1 and CDR2 are SGHDT and YYEEEE. The CDR3 region is CASSLGPGGQQFF. The CDR3, as DNA: TGTGCCAGCAGCTTGGGTCCGGGGGGGCAGCAGTTCTTC.

The genes are TRBV28 and TRBJ1-2; D is ambiguous. Germline V gene lookup returns CDR1 MDHEN and CDR2 SYDVKM. V lost 2 bases to trimming and J lost 4 bases, with 11 bases between them. CDR3 size: 14 residues. CDR3 sequence (DNA): TGTGCCAGCAGTTTAACGGGATACCTCTATGGCTACACCTTC. It is translated as CASSLTGYLYGYTF.

V and J are TRBV30 and TRBJ2-3; D gene unclear. Germline assignment: CDR1 GTSNPN and CDR2 SVGIG (reference sequence). Deletions cut 0 bases from V and 7 bases from J, with 5 bases between. CDR3 length: 11 residues. The CDR3 nucleotides read TGTGCCTGGAGTGTAGACTATACGCAGTATTTT. Its translation is CAWSVDYTQYF.

V and J are TRBV5-1 and TRBJ1-2, with 8 positions matching TRBD1. Germline trimming cut 7 bases from V and 7 bases from J; bases unmatched to any gene: 9. The CDR3 has 13 residues. Looked up from germline, CDR1 is SGHRS and CDR2 is YFSETQ. CDR3 protein: CASFAGGAGGYTF. In nucleotides, the CDR3 is TGCGCCAGCTTCGCAGGGGGCGCCGGTGGCTACACCTTC. Full variable domain (remainder filled in from reference TRBV5-1 and TRBJ1-2): KAGVTQTPRYLIKTRGQQVTLSCSPISGHRSVSWYQQTPGQGLQFLFEYFSETQRNKGNFPGRFSGRQFSNSRSEMNVSTLELGDSALYLCASFAGGAGGYTFGSGTRLTVV.

This clone was recorded at least ten times. The chain links TRBV4-1 to TRBJ2-7; D uncertain. From germline, CDR1 is MGHRA and CDR2 YSYEKL. The CDR3 totals 17 residues. V dropped 3 bases and J dropped 0 bases, with 18 bases sitting between them. The CDR3 loop reads CASSQLHIVPSSYEQYF. In nucleotides, the CDR3 is TGCGCCAGCAGCCAGCTCCACATCGTCCCCAGCTCCTACGAGCAGTACTTC.

The V call is TRBV12-5, the J call TRBJ2-1; D perhaps matches TRBD2 (5 bases). V gave up 6 bases and J gave up 4 bases, with 10 bases separating them. Germline values: CDR1 LGHNT, CDR2 FRNRAP. This CDR3 is built from 13 residues. CDR3 region: CASGPGIYNEQFF. The CDR3 DNA reads as TGTGCTAGTGGCCCGGGGATATACAATGAGCAGTTCTTC.

The chain is built from TRBV15 and TRBJ2-7; possible D gene TRBD2, 5 bases. CDR3 length: 17 residues. CDR1 LNHNV and CDR2 YYDKDF come from the germline V gene (reference sequence). V was trimmed by 1 base and J by 7 bases, leaving 23 bases between them. The chain's CDR3 is CATSRGEGGPVMGEQYF. The CDR3 DNA sequence: TGTGCCACCAGCAGAGGGGAAGGAGGACCCGTGATGGGGGAGCAGTACTTC.

The chain joins TRBV9 to TRBJ2-3, with D tentatively TRBD2 (7 bases). V was trimmed by 5 bases and J by 5 bases, leaving 15 bases between them. This CDR3 has 14 amino acids. Germline CDR1 reads SGDLS; CDR2 reads YYNGEE. The DNA of the CDR3 is TGTGCCAGCAGTACCCGGGGGGCCGGAGATACGCAGTATTTT. It codes for CASSTRGAGDTQYF.

The chain carries TRBV7-8 and TRBJ1-1; possible D gene TRBD1, 5 bases. V was pared by 3 bases and J by 5 bases, with 16 bases between. This CDR3 comprises 15 residues. CDR1 is SGHVS and CDR2 is FQNEAQ in the germline V gene. For the CDR3, the DNA is TGTGCCAGCAGCTTTACAGGAGCAAGGGGAACTGAAGCTTTCTTT. This translates into CASSFTGARGTEAFF.

This clone was seen a single time. The chain carries TRBV5-1 and TRBJ2-1; TRBD2 is a possible D gene (7 bases). The germline CDR1 and CDR2 sequences are SGHRS and YFSETQ. The V gene lost 4 bases and the J gene lost 4 bases, with 15 bases spanning the gap. The CDR3 covers 15 residues. This CDR3 is CASSQSGGGYNEQFF. Here the CDR3 DNA reads TGCGCCAGCAGCCAGTCGGGGGGCGGTTACAATGAGCAGTTCTTC.

V and J are TRBV18 and TRBJ1-5; 7 positions agree with TRBD1. This CDR3 is 16 amino acids long. J lost 1 base, V lost 5 bases, and 8 bases had no gene match. Germline CDR1 and CDR2: KGHSH and LQKENI. CDR3 amino acids: CASSSSTGDSNQPQHF. Written as DNA, the CDR3 is TGTGCCAGCTCATCATCCACAGGGGACAGCAATCAGCCCCAGCATTTT.

The chain couples TRBV7-3 to TRBJ2-1; D not certain. Germline V gives CDR1 SGHTA, CDR2 FQGTGA. The CDR3 loop spans 15 amino acids. V lost 5 bases and J 0 bases, leaving 11 bases between the germline ends. Here the CDR3 DNA reads TGTGCCAGCAGCCTAGGAACAAGCTCCTACAATGAGCAGTTCTTC. Protein: CASSLGTSSYNEQFF.

The chain employs TRBV5-3 and TRBJ1-1; 8 bases match TRBD1. TRBV5-3 counts as an open reading frame of uncertain function. With 0 bases clipped from V and 0 bases from J, the junction kept 7 bases outside the gene matches. This CDR3 is 17 amino acids long. This CDR3 is CARSLVVTGGLNTEAFF. The CDR3 DNA reads as TGTGCCAGAAGCTTGGTGGTTACAGGGGGTTTGAACACTGAAGCTTTCTTT.

The genes are TRBV5-1 and TRBJ2-7, with TRBD2 identical over 8 bases. CDR3 length: 16 amino acids. Germline lookup yields CDR1 SGHRS and CDR2 YFSETQ. V gave up 0 bases and J gave up 3 bases; unmatched junction bases: 8. The CDR3: CASSLDPGGGNYEQYF. The CDR3 DNA sequence: TGCGCCAGCAGCTTGGATCCTGGCGGGGGGAACTACGAGCAGTACTTC.

This clone showed up just once. The chain joins TRBV4-1 to TRBJ2-1; 9 nucleotides line up with TRBD1. Trimming removed 3 bases from V and 5 bases from J; junction bases left unmatched: 14. The V gene's germline CDR1 is MGHRA and CDR2 YSYEKL. This CDR3 contains 18 residues. The CDR3 is CASSQGIKQGARNNEQFF. The CDR3 nucleotides are TGCGCCAGCAGCCAGGGGATCAAACAGGGGGCGAGGAACAATGAGCAGTTCTTC.

The V and J genes are TRBV7-7 and TRBJ2-1, with 8 bases identical to TRBD2. J gave up 9 bases and V 5 bases, and 12 bases lay outside the gene matches. Germline V gives CDR1 SSHAT, CDR2 FNYEAQ (reference sequence). This CDR3 is built from 15 residues. CDR3 in DNA: TGTGCCAGCAGCCCAGAGGGCGGGGGGCGCGGTGAGCAGTTCTTC. Translation: CASSPEGGGRGEQFF.

This clone was found once. The genes are TRBV10-3 and TRBJ2-5; 11 positions agree with TRBD2. V shed 7 bases, J shed 4 bases, and the junction held 8 bases outside the gene matches. Per the germline V gene, CDR1 is ENHRY and CDR2 is SYGVKD. This CDR3 has 15 residues. In DNA form, the CDR3 reads TGTGCCATCAACCTTAGCGGGGGGGCCAGAGAGACCCAGTACTTC. Its protein is CAINLSGGARETQYF.

The chain combines TRBV28 with TRBJ1-5; TRBD1 aligns across 10 bases. Trimming cost V 2 bases and J 5 bases; bases outside gene matches: 9. This CDR3 is built from 17 residues. Germline values: CDR1 MDHEN, CDR2 SYDVKM. CDR3 amino acids: CASSLVLGTGEYQPQHF. The CDR3 region has the DNA TGTGCCAGCAGTTTAGTTTTAGGGACAGGGGAATATCAGCCCCAGCATTTT.

This clone was picked up one time. J is TRBJ2-5 and V is TRBV2; tentative D call: TRBD2 (5 bases). The CDR3 is made up of 15 amino acids. Trimming cost V 7 bases and J 4 bases, with 19 bases left between them. Germline V gene sequence: CDR1 SNHLY, CDR2 FYNNEI. The CDR3 protein is CASTPPNGSGETQYF. CDR3 coding DNA: TGTGCCAGCACACCCCCAAATGGAAGCGGAGAGACCCAGTACTTC.

The V and J genes are TRBV5-1 and TRBJ1-1, with 7 bases lining up with TRBD1. There are 14 residues in the CDR3. The V segment lost 5 bases and the J segment 1 base; nucleotides outside the gene matches: 5. The germline V gene has CDR1 SGHRS and CDR2 YFSETQ. CDR3 amino acids: CASRESGGNTEAFF. The CDR3 DNA reads TGCGCCAGCAGGGAATCAGGGGGGAACACTGAAGCTTTCTTT.